This T cell receptor (beta chain) came from a study of human T cells and chemical hapten exposure. Study outcomes and limitations: High-frequency TCRs, those above 1 in 1000, stayed the same after DPC sensitization. Significantly greater numbers of large CDR3 similarity clusters came from expanded TCRs than from controls.

TCRdb recomputed calls from the RACE reads with MiXCR, one row per CDR3 protein. The sample carries 65,000 to 90,000 distinct CDR3 sequences, around 6.7% recorded once. As for this clonotype: Its antigen is unidentified.

Time point here: patch test 2, 6 weeks after DPC sensitization. Treatment meaning: therapeutic diphenylcyclopropenone sensitization with weekly scalp DPC. V was trimmed by 6 bases and J by 10 bases, leaving 21 bases between them. The CDR3 sequence is 14 residues long. This sequence was found in a woman aged 25 to 39 with alopecia areata. Some clones in this sample may be carry-over from other donors' samples. The sample here was whole blood, taken in connection with sensitization to the hapten diphenylcyclopropenone (DPC). This sequence joins TRBV12-3 or TRBV12-4 and TRBJ1-1; D unresolved. CDR3 DNA: TGTGCCAGCAGCAAAATGGCAGGTCTCGCCTTAGCTTTCTTT. Translating it yields CASSKMAGLALAFF.